Presented here are 2 T cell receptor beta chains from one specimen sequenced in a study of shared clonotypes between healthy human individuals. Assay: immunoSEQ multiplex PCR; the TCRdb copy retains only in-frame clones and omits some. The data show some 650,000 clones, 97% seen once. Sequences were obtained from naive CD4+ T cells sorted from blood. The subset is: CD45RA+ positively selected. The receptors come from a woman in her 30s in good health.

On this clone itself: Other DNA sequences in the sample encode the same CDR3. The chain is built from TRBV6-5 and TRBJ2-3, with D possibly being TRBD1 (5 bases). Deletions cut 4 bases from V and 2 bases from J, with 7 bases between. The CDR3 covers 13 residues. CDR1 and CDR2 from the germline V gene are MNHEY and SVGAGI. DNA of the CDR3: TGTGCCAGCAGTTTGACAGACACAGATACGCAGTATTTT. Its translation is CASSLTDTDTQYF.

The table lists this clone with a count of one. The chain carries TRBV28 and TRBJ2-5; no definite D call. The DNA end favors TRBJ2-7, so the J call may be wrong. Germline V gene sequence: CDR1 MDHEN, CDR2 SYDVKM. The CDR3 contains 14 residues. The CDR3 region is CASSLGPLGYEQYF. In nucleotides, the CDR3 is TGTGCCAGCAGTTTAGGACCCCTCGGATACGAGCAGTACTTC.